This paragraph reports one T cell receptor (beta chain). Its antigen is not known. The data originate from a study of shared clonotypes between healthy human individuals. General study results and limits: Approximately 4.6% of naive CD4 clonotypes were common to a handful of donors.

Germline assignment: CDR1 MNHEY and CDR2 SVGAGI. The length of the CDR3 is 14 residues. Trimming removed 6 bases at V and 4 bases at J, with 15 bases between. Only in-frame clones appear in the TCRdb table, and some are missing; sequencing was by immunoSEQ multiplex PCR. The data contain roughly 640,000 clones, 97% of them seen just once; the ten biggest clones take up about 0.06%. The source of this sequence is a woman younger than 45 in good health. This rearrangement joins TRBV6-5 to TRBJ1-1; D gene ambiguous. The sample taken for sequencing was naive CD4+ T cells sorted from blood. The subset is: CD45RA+ positively selected. This chain's CDR3 is CASSRGRVGTEAFF. The DNA for the CDR3 is TGTGCCAGCAGCCGCGGTCGGGTTGGCACTGAAGCTTTCTTT.